The next 9 T cell receptor beta chains were all read from a single sample in a study of cytomegalovirus exposure and HLA in healthy donors. The PCR ran on 60 Vbeta and 13 Jbeta primers. Assay used: immunoSEQ multiplex PCR; TCRdb lists only in-frame clones, some missing. The repertoire holds tens of thousands of clones, roughly 89% seen once, with approximately 2.6% in the top ten. Specimen: PBMCs. Every receptor here comes from a boy aged 5 to 17 in good health and CMV-seronegative.

V usage is TRBV9 and J usage is TRBJ2-1; 12 bases align to TRBD2. The CDR3 covers 15 residues. Trimming removed 2 bases from V and 9 bases from J; junction bases left unmatched: 6. CDR1 and CDR2 from the germline V gene are SGDLS and YYNGEE. CDR3 in DNA: TGTGCCAGCAGCGTGGCTAGCGGGGGGGATGTTGAGCAGTTCTTC. This encodes CASSVASGGDVEQFF.

J is TRBJ2-7 and V is TRBV6-5, with a possible D match to TRBD2 (6 bases). CDR1 is MNHEY and CDR2 is SVGAGI in the germline V gene. The CDR3 has 15 amino acids. The V end was cut by 6 bases, the J end by 3 bases, with 18 bases between. This CDR3 reads CASSPGGRMVYEQYF. The CDR3, as DNA: TGTGCCAGCAGCCCCGGAGGGCGAATGGTCTACGAGCAGTACTTC.

The rearrangement uses TRBV16 and TRBJ1-2; TRBD1 matches at 9 bases. Germline V gene sequence: CDR1 KGHSY, CDR2 FQNENV. The ends lost 4 bases at V and 1 base at J; junction bases unmatched: 4. This CDR3 is 15 amino acids long. Written as DNA, the CDR3 is TGTGCCAGCAGCCCGGGGACAGGGCTTAACTATGGCTACACCTTC. Translated, it gives CASSPGTGLNYGYTF. The complete variable domain, with remaining parts taken from reference TRBV16 and TRBJ1-2, reads GEEVAQTPKHLVRGEGQKAKLYCAPIKGHSYVFWYQQVLKNEFKFLISFQNENVFDETGMPKERFSAKCLPNSPCSLEIQATKLEDSAVYFCASSPGTGLNYGYTFGSGTRLTVV.

V usage is TRBV28 and J usage is TRBJ2-7; D is possibly TRBD1 (7 bases). Trimming cost V 6 bases and J 6 bases, with 15 bases left between them. In germline, CDR1 is MDHEN, CDR2 SYDVKM. The CDR3 spans 13 residues. The CDR3, as DNA: TGTGCCAGCAGCCCAGGGGGGAGTAGCGAGCAGTACTTC. Translation gives CASSPGGSSEQYF.

This clone was counted once. V is TRBV10-3 and J is TRBJ1-3, with D tentatively TRBD1 (6 bases). The CDR3 spans 16 residues. Germline CDR1 ENHRY, CDR2 SYGVKD. The V and J ends lost 3 bases and 2 bases respectively, with 14 bases between them. The CDR3 DNA reads as TGTGCCATCAGTGATCCTACGACAGGTGCTGGAAACACCATATATTTT. Encoded protein: CAISDPTTGAGNTIYF.

The chain joins TRBV11-2 to TRBJ1-6; 9 bases match TRBD1. V shed 5 bases, J shed 5 bases, and the junction held 7 bases outside the gene matches. This CDR3 is 16 amino acids long. Germline V gene data show CDR1 as SGHAT and CDR2 as FQNNGV. The CDR3 is CASSHPGQGNNSPLHF. Here the CDR3 DNA reads TGTGCCAGCAGCCATCCGGGACAGGGTAATAATTCACCCCTCCACTTT. Full variable domain (missing parts from reference TRBV11-2 and TRBJ1-6): EAGVAQSPRYKIIEKRQSVAFWCNPISGHATLYWYQQILGQGPKLLIQFQNNGVVDDSQLPKDRFSAERLKGVDSTLKIQPAKLEDSAVYLCASSHPGQGNNSPLHFGNGTRLTVT.

The V call is TRBV6-1, the J call TRBJ1-1; perhaps TRBD1 as D (6 bases). Looked up from germline, CDR1 is MNHNS and CDR2 is SASEGT. Trimming took 7 bases from V and 5 from J, leaving 11 bases between them. The CDR3 has 12 amino acids. The CDR3 region has the DNA TGTGCCAGCACAGGGGTGGGGACTGAAGCTTTCTTT. It specifies CASTGVGTEAFF.

This sequence joins TRBV6-5 and TRBJ2-7; TRBD1 matches at 9 bases. Germline V gives CDR1 MNHEY, CDR2 SVGAGI. This CDR3 region has 16 residues. The V gene end was trimmed by 0 bases and the J gene end by 2 bases; junction bases not matched to a gene: 5. The CDR3: CASSYSRGQGTYEQYF. The DNA for the CDR3 is TGTGCCAGCAGTTACTCAAGGGGACAGGGAACCTACGAGCAGTACTTC.

The J gene is TRBJ2-7, the V gene TRBV4-2; D ambiguous. This CDR3 is built from 16 residues. Trimming shortened V by 0 bases and J by 4 bases, and 16 bases separated the two germline ends. Germline CDR1 reads LGHNA; CDR2 reads YNFKEQ. The CDR3 nucleotides are TGTGCCAGCAGCCAAGATTCGTACAGTTCGCGTTACGAGCAGTACTTC. Protein sequence: CASSQDSYSSRYEQYF.